Listed below are T cell receptor beta chains from one sample, sequenced in a study of blood T cells in healthy people across ages. Using its own MiXCR run on the 5' RACE reads, TCRdb lists one record per CDR3 protein. The sample has about 1.5 million distinct CDR3 sequences, 35% to 45% seen once. The specimen sequenced was blood. The receptors were sampled from a woman between 18 and 29 years old in good health. Both conserved end residues are part of each CDR3. Each record gives: J gene, V gene, D gene, clone size, CDR3 DNA, CDR3 protein. The D gene is left open where the match is weak. The listing skips clone size in some rows; elsewhere it reads once, few, many or a size class.

J: TRBJ2-5
V: TRBV6-5
D: -
size: -
DNA: TGTGCCAGCAGTTACCGCCCCAGCCAGGAGACCCAGTACTTC
CDR3: CASSYRPSQETQYF

J: TRBJ2-5
V: TRBV10-3
D: -
size: -
DNA: TGTGCCATCGTCGCGGAGGGGGTACGGGGCAATGAGCAGTACTTC
CDR3: CAIVAEGVRGNEQYF

J: TRBJ2-3
V: TRBV20-1
D: -
size: few
DNA: TGCAGTGCTAGAAGAGGCGCAGATACGCAGTATTTT
CDR3: CSARRGADTQYF

J: TRBJ1-4
V: TRBV6-5
D: TRBD1
size: few
DNA: TGTGCCAGCAGTTTCCGGGACAGGGGGGCAAAACTGTTTTTT
CDR3: CASSFRDRGAKLFF

J: TRBJ2-7
V: TRBV12-3/TRBV12-4
D: -
size: few
DNA: TGTGCCAGCAGAAAAGGAGGACTCGGCTACTACGAGCAGTACTTC
CDR3: CASRKGGLGYYEQYF

J: TRBJ2-7
V: TRBV4-1
D: -
size: -
DNA: TGCGCCAGCAGCCAAGAATTGGCTCGAAGCTCCTACGAGCAGTACTTC
CDR3: CASSQELARSSYEQYF

J: TRBJ2-1
V: TRBV5-5
D: TRBD2
size: -
DNA: TGTGCCAGCAGCATACAAAGCGGGGGAGCCTACAATGAGCAGTTCTTC
CDR3: CASSIQSGGAYNEQFF

J: TRBJ2-5
V: TRBV7-2
D: TRBD2
size: -
DNA: TGTGCCAGCAGCCAAATCAGGACTAGCGGGGGGTACCAAGAGACCCAGTACTTC
CDR3: CASSQIRTSGGYQETQYF

J: TRBJ2-6
V: TRBV6-1
D: TRBD1
size: many
DNA: TGTGCCAGCAGCCCGGGACAGTCTGGGGCCAACGTCCTGACTTTC
CDR3: CASSPGQSGANVLTF

J: TRBJ2-2
V: TRBV12-3/TRBV12-4
D: -
size: -
DNA: TGTGCCAGCAGCGAGGAACCCTACACCGGGGAGCTGTTTTTT
CDR3: CASSEEPYTGELFF

J: TRBJ2-4
V: TRBV6-1
D: -
size: few
DNA: TGTGCCAGCAGTGAAGAAGTCGCGGGGGCAATGGGAAACATTCAGTACTTC
CDR3: CASSEEVAGAMGNIQYF

J: TRBJ2-7
V: TRBV20-1
D: TRBD2
size: -
DNA: TGCAGCCCTTCCCCTGCGGCGAGCGGGGGTGACGAGCAGTACTTC
CDR3: CSPSPAASGGDEQYF

J: TRBJ2-7
V: TRBV4-1
D: TRBD2
size: -
DNA: TGCGCCAGCAGCCAACTAGCGGGGGGACCCTACAATGAGCAGTACTTC
CDR3: CASSQLAGGPYNEQYF

J: TRBJ2-7
V: TRBV6-5
D: -
size: -
DNA: TGTGCCAGCAGTTACTCCCTAGAATACGAGCAGTACTTC
CDR3: CASSYSLEYEQYF

J: TRBJ1-2
V: TRBV3-1
D: TRBD1
size: few
DNA: TGTGCCAGCAGCCAACAGGGAGGGGGCTATAGGGGCTACACCTTC
CDR3: CASSQQGGGYRGYTF

J: TRBJ1-4
V: TRBV11-2
D: TRBD1
size: -
DNA: TGTGCCAGCGGCCACGGACAGGGAGGCGGACTGTTTTTT
CDR3: CASGHGQGGGLFF

J: TRBJ2-7
V: TRBV28
D: -
size: few
DNA: TGTGCCAGCAGTCTGACTCACTCCTACGAGCAGTACTTC
CDR3: CASSLTHSYEQYF

J: TRBJ2-3
V: TRBV20-1
D: -
size: -
DNA: TGCAGTGCTAGCCCGAGAGTAGCGGCTAGCACAGATACGCAGTATTTT
CDR3: CSASPRVAASTDTQYF

J: TRBJ1-2
V: TRBV5-1
D: TRBD1
size: -
DNA: TGCGCCAGCAGTAATGGACAGGTGGCCTATGGCTACACCTTC
CDR3: CASSNGQVAYGYTF

J: TRBJ2-7
V: TRBV18
D: -
size: few
DNA: TGTGCCAGCTCACCGAATGCCGAGCAGTACTTC
CDR3: CASSPNAEQYF

J: TRBJ2-7
V: TRBV5-1
D: TRBD1
size: few
DNA: TGCGCCAGCAGCTTGTCCGGACAGGTTGAGACCTACGAGCAGTACTTC
CDR3: CASSLSGQVETYEQYF

J: TRBJ2-1
V: TRBV6-1
D: TRBD2
size: -
DNA: TGTGCCAGCAGTGGAGCGGGAGGCGGTCGTGAGCAGTTCTTC
CDR3: CASSGAGGGREQFF

J: TRBJ1-1
V: TRBV10-3
D: -
size: few
DNA: TGTGCCATCAGTCCGACAAGCACTGAAGCTTTCTTT
CDR3: CAISPTSTEAFF

J: TRBJ2-1
V: TRBV5-6
D: TRBD2
size: few
DNA: TGTGCCAGCACTCCCCGGCCTAGCGGGAGGTCCTTAAGAGGGAATGAGCAGTTCTTC
CDR3: CASTPRPSGRSLRGNEQFF

J: TRBJ2-7
V: TRBV6-5
D: -
size: few
DNA: TGTGCCAGCAGTTATGGCGCCAGCAGGTCCTACGAGCAGTACTTC
CDR3: CASSYGASRSYEQYF

J: TRBJ2-1
V: TRBV4-1
D: TRBD2
size: -
DNA: TGCGCCAGCAGCCAAGAGGGTGGGCGAGCGGGATTCAATGAGCAGTTCTTC
CDR3: CASSQEGGRAGFNEQFF

J: TRBJ2-7
V: TRBV10-3
D: -
size: -
DNA: TGTGCCATCAGTGGGCCCGGGGACGGCGACTACGAGCAGTACTTC
CDR3: CAISGPGDGDYEQYF